This T cell receptor (beta chain) was recovered during a study of T cells in Graves' hyperthyroidism and ophthalmopathy. General observations from the study: A model of 13 V-J pairs discriminated ophthalmopathy from stable hyperthyroidism. The blood repertoire included most of the expanded thyroid clonotypes above 0.001.

A patient was excluded if there was uncontrolled infection, other autoimmune disease, pregnancy or lactation. Fresh peripheral blood, less than 11 ml of it, supplied the PBMCs. RNA transcripts provided the source from which TCR beta CDR3 regions were amplified. The HTBI primer set served for first-round RT-PCR of the TCR CDR3. TCRdb recomputed calls from the multiplex PCR reads with MiXCR, one row per CDR3 protein. Of hundreds of thousands of distinct CDR3 sequences in the sample, approximately 15% were seen once. This clonotype was seen at least ten times. Its specificity is not known. CDR3 length: 15 amino acids. The germline V gene encodes CDR1 MNHNY and CDR2 SVGAGI (reference sequence). V lost 0 bases to trimming and J lost 0 bases, with 6 bases between them.

The sequenced sample was blood. The chain carries TRBV6-6 and TRBJ2-1; no clear D. The clonotype originates from a man aged 18 to 29 with Graves' ophthalmopathy. Here the CDR3 DNA reads TGTGCCAGCAGTTACTCTTCCCCCTCCTACAATGAGCAGTTCTTC. Its protein product is CASSYSSPSYNEQFF.